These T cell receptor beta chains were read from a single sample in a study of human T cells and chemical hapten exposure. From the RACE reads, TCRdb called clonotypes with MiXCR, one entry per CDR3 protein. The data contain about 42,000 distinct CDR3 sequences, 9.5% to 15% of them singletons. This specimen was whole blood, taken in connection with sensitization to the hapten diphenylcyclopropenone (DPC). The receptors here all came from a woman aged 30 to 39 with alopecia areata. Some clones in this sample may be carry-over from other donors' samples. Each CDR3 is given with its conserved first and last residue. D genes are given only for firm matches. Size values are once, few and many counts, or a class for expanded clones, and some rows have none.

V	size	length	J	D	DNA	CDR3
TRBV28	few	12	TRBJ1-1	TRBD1	TGTGCCAGCAGACAGGGGCGCCATGAAGCTTTCTTT	CASRQGRHEAFF
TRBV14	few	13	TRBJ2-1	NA	TGTGCCAGCAGCCAAGAAGTCAGGACAATGCAGTTCTTC	CASSQEVRTMQFF
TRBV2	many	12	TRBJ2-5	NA	TGTGCCAGCAGTATTTACCAAGAGACCCAGTACTTC	CASSIYQETQYF
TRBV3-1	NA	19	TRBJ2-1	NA	TGTGCCAGCAGCCAAGATAATTGGGATGGCCCGAGCTCCTACAATGAGCAGTTCTTC	CASSQDNWDGPSSYNEQFF
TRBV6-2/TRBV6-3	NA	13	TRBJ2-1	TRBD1	TGTGCCAGCCGGGACAGTAATTACAATGAGCAGTTCTTC	CASRDSNYNEQFF
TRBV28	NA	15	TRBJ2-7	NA	TGTGCCAGCAGTTCCCCGGCAGTGGGTGCCTACGAGCAGTACTTC	CASSSPAVGAYEQYF
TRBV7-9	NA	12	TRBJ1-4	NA	TGTGCCAGCAGCTCCGCTGCTGAAAAACTGTTTTTT	CASSSAAEKLFF
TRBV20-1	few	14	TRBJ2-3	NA	TGCAGTGCTAGAGATCAAGGGAGCACAGATACGCAGTATTTT	CSARDQGSTDTQYF
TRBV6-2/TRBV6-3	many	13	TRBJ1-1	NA	TGTGCCAGCAGTCCAGGGATGGTCACTGAAGCTTTCTTT	CASSPGMVTEAFF
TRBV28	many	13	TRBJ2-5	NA	TGTGCCAGCAGCAGGGGGGTACAAGAGACCCAGTACTTC	CASSRGVQETQYF
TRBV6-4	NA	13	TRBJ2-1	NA	TGTGCCAGCAGTAAGGCAGATTACAATGAGCAGTTCTTC	CASSKADYNEQFF
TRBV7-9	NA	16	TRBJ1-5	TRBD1	TGTGCCAGCAGCCGATCGACAGGGGGCTATTATCAGCCCCAGCATTTT	CASSRSTGGYYQPQHF
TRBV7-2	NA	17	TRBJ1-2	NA	TGTGCCAGCAGCTTAGATGCAGTGGATGGGACTAACTATGGCTACACCTTC	CASSLDAVDGTNYGYTF
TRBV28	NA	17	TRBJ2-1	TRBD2	TGTGCCAGCAGTTCCCCCGGCCGGGGGGAGTCCTACAATGAGCAGTTCTTC	CASSSPGRGESYNEQFF
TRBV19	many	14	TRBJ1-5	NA	TGTGCCAGTAGTCGCGCAGGGAAGGATCAGCCCCAGCATTTT	CASSRAGKDQPQHF
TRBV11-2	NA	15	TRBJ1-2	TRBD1	TGTGCCAGCAGCCCTGACAGGGTTTTAGTCTATGGCTACACCTTC	CASSPDRVLVYGYTF
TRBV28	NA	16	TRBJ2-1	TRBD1	TGTGCCAGCAAAGGACAGGACGCAAGCTCCTACAAAGAGCAGTTCTTC	CASKGQDASSYKEQFF
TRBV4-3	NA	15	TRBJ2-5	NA	TGCGCCAGCAGCCAAGTGCGTGGGAGGCAAGAGACCCAGTACTTC	CASSQVRGRQETQYF
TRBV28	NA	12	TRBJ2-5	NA	TGTGCCAGCAGCTACCACGCACGGACCCAGTACTTC	CASSYHARTQYF
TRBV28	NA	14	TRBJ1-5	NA	TGTGCCAGCAGTCCCAAACCAAGGGGTCAGCCCCAGCATTTT	CASSPKPRGQPQHF
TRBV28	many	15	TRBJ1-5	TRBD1	TGTGCCAGCAGTTTTCAGGGGGCTGGCGGTCAGCCCCAGCATTTT	CASSFQGAGGQPQHF
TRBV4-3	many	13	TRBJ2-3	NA	TGCGCCAGCAGCCCCCGCCCTGGAGATACGCAGTATTTT	CASSPRPGDTQYF
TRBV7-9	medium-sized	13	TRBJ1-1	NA	TGTGCCAGCAGCTTTAATGCGGCGACTGAAGCTTTCTTT	CASSFNAATEAFF
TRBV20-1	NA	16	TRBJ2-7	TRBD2	TGCAGTGCTAGGGCCCCGGCTAGCGGGAGGGGGTACGAGCAGTACTTC	CSARAPASGRGYEQYF
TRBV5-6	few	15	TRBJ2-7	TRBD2	TGTGCCAGCAGCTTGTCAGATACTAGCGAATACGAGCAGTACTTC	CASSLSDTSEYEQYF
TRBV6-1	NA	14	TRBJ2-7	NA	TGTGCCAGCAGTTGGGACACCCCGAACTGGGAGCAGTACTTC	CASSWDTPNWEQYF
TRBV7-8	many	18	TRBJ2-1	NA	TGTGCCAGCAGCTTACCCCACGGGGGGCAGCGGCAAAACAATGAGCAGTTCTTC	CASSLPHGGQRQNNEQFF
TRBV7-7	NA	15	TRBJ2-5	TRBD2	TGTGCTAGCAGCCTACGACGAGCGGGGGAAGAGACCCAGTACTTC	CASSLRRAGEETQYF
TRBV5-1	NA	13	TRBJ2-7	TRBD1	TGCGCCAGCAGCAGGGACAGGGACGGGAAGCAGTACTTC	CASSRDRDGKQYF
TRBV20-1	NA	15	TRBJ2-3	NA	TGCAGTGCTAGATGGGGAGGCGGGAAGGGAGATATGCAGTATTTT	CSARWGGGKGDMQYF
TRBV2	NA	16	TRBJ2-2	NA	TGTGCCAGCAGTGAAGTGGCTCCGGGGAACACCGGGGAGCTGTTTTTT	CASSEVAPGNTGELFF
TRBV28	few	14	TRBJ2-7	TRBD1	TGTGCCAGCAGTCCACAGGGGCTCTCCTACGAGCAGTACTTC	CASSPQGLSYEQYF
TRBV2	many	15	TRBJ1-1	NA	TGTGCCACCCACTGGGACGGAATCATGAACACTGAAGCTTTCTTT	CATHWDGIMNTEAFF
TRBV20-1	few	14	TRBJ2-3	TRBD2	TGCAGTGTGGGAGGGAGGGCTTCGGGAGATACGCAGTATTTT	CSVGGRASGDTQYF
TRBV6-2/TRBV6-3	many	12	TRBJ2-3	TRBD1	TGTGCCAGCGGATCAGGGACAGGGATGCAGTATTTT	CASGSGTGMQYF
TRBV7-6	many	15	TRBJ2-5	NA	TGTGCCAGCAGCTCAAGCGGGCAGGGCGGAGAGACCCAGTACTTC	CASSSSGQGGETQYF
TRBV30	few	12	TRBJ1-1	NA	TGTGCCGGCCAGGGCGGTTACACTGAAGCTTTCTTT	CAGQGGYTEAFF
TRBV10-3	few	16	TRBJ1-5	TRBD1	TGTGCCATCAGTGATCCGGGACAGGGAGTTAATCAGCCCCAGCATTTT	CAISDPGQGVNQPQHF
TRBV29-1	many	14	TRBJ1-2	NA	TGCAGCGTTGAGAAGGTCATTTGGGAGGGAGGCTACACCTTC	CSVEKVIWEGGYTF
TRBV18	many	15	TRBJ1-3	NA	TGTGCCAGCTCACAACAGCTAAGCTCTGGAAACACCATATATTTT	CASSQQLSSGNTIYF
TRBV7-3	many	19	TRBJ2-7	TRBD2	TGTGCCAGCAGCTCAGTCTTGACTAGCGGGAGCCCCCCCCATCTCGAGCAGTACTTC	CASSSVLTSGSPPHLEQYF
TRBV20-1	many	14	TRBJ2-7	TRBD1	TGCAGTGCTAGCAAGGGGGCCACCCCTGGCGAGCAGTACTTC	CSASKGATPGEQYF
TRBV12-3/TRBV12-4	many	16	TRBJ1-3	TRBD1	TGTGCCAGCAGTTCGGGACAGCCAGGCTCTGGAAACACCATATATTTT	CASSSGQPGSGNTIYF
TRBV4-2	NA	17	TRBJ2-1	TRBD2	TGTGCCAGCAGCCTATTTCCCGGGACTAGTATCAACAATGAGCAGTTCTTC	CASSLFPGTSINNEQFF
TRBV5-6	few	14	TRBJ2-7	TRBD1	TGTGTCAGCAGCTTAGGGACAGGGGGCTTCACGACCTATTTC	CVSSLGTGGFTTYF
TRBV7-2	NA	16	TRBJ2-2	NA	TGTGCCAGCGTCCGTGATCGGGGCTCGAACACCGGGGAGCTGTTTTTT	CASVRDRGSNTGELFF
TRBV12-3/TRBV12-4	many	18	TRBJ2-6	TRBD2	TGTGCCAGCAGCCGGATCCTAGCGGGAGTACCCGGGGCCAACGTCCTGACTTTC	CASSRILAGVPGANVLTF
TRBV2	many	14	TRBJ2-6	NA	TGTGCCAGCCGGGTCCAAGCTGGGGCCAACGTCCTGACTTTC	CASRVQAGANVLTF
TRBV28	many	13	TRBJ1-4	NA	TGTGCCAGCAGTTCCCCTGGGGATGAAAAACTGTTTTTT	CASSSPGDEKLFF
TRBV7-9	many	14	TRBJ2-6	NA	TGTGCCAGCAGCGGAAGCTCTGGGGCCAACGTCCTGACTTTC	CASSGSSGANVLTF
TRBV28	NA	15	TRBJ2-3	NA	TGTGCCAGCAGTTTGTTCCGGTGGGGCACAGATACGCAGTATTTT	CASSLFRWGTDTQYF
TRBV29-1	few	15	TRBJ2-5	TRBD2	TGCAGCGTTGAAATGCTAGCGGGAGCTCAAGAGACCCAGTACTTC	CSVEMLAGAQETQYF
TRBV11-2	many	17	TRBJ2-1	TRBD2	TGTGCCAGCAGCCCCCGGAGGACTAGCGGGAGGGCCGGAGAGCAGTTCTTC	CASSPRRTSGRAGEQFF
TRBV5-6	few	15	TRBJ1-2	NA	TGTGCCAGCAGCTTGGAGCAGGGGCAGAGGGGCGGCTACACCTTC	CASSLEQGQRGGYTF
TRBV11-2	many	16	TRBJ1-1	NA	TGTGCCAGCAGCCTCCAAACAGGGATTGGGTACACTGAAGCTTTCTTT	CASSLQTGIGYTEAFF